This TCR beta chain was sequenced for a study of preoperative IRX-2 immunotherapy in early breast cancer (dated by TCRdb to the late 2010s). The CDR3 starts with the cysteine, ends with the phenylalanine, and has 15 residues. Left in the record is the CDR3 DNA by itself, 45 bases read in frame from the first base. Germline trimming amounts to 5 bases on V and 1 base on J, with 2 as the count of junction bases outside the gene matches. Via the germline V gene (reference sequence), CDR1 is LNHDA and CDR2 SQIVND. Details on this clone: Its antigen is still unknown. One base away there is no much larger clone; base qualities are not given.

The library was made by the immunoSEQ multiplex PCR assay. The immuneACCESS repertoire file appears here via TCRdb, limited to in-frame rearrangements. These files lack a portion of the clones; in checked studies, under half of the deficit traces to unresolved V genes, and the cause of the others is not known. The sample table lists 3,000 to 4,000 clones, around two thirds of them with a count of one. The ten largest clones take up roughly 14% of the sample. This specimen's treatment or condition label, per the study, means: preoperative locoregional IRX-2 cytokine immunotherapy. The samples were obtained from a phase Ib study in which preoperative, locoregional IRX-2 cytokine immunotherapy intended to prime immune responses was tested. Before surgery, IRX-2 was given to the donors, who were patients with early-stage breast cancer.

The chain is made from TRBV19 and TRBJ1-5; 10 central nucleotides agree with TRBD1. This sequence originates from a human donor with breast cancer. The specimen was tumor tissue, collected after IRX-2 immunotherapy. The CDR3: CASSRQGASNQPQHF. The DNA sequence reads TGTGCCAGTAGTCGACAGGGGGCGAGCAATCAGCCCCAGCATTTT.